This T cell receptor (beta chain) was profiled in a study of blood T cell repertoires in COVID-19. At the level of the study: Samples of COVID-19 (acute and convalescent) were obtained from the United States, Italy and Spain. PBMCs, B-cell-depleted T cells, or T cells provided the cDNA or gDNA that made up the material.

This clone came up once. Clones were sequenced by immunoSEQ multiplex PCR, and TCRdb holds only the in-frame ones, with some missing. The table has about 80,000 clones, 75% to 90% seen once; the top ten hold approximately 12%. V was clipped by 8 bases and J by 3 bases; unmatched bases: 8. CDR1 is LGHNA, CDR2 YSLEER, per germline. The CDR3 is 14 amino acids. The sequencing input was peripheral blood. The gene calls are TRBV4-3 and TRBJ2-5; TRBD1 aligns across 8 bases. The clonotype was recovered from a woman in her forties with active or convalescent COVID-19. The CDR3 nucleotides are TGCGCCAGCCAAGTCACAGGGGGTAAAGAGACCCAGTACTTC. This encodes CASQVTGGKETQYF.